Included here is one T cell receptor (beta chain) sequence, with context. What it recognizes is unknown. Germline V gene sequence: CDR1 MNHNS, CDR2 SASEGT. The CDR3 is 15 residues long. V lost 1 base, J lost 5 bases, and 4 bases stayed unmatched. Arm-PCR of CDR3 regions and iRepertoire HTBI primers were the basis on which TCR beta libraries were built. In the original analysis: Throughout the samples, researchers identified about 62 TRBV and approximately 14 TRBJ segments. A single record per CDR3 protein comes from TCRdb applying MiXCR to the multiplex PCR reads. TCRdb, rather than the study authors, made the V and J calls. The sample has hundreds of thousands of distinct CDR3 sequences; about 11% are singletons. The sample belongs to a study of regulatory T cells in long-lasting Graves disease. Whole-study findings and limits: TRBV28 was favored in persistent disease, as were TRBJ1-2 and TRBJ2-5.

Time point meaning: newly diagnosed GD, antithyroid drugs for less than 3 months. From RNA extracted from PBMCs, the TCR library was made. Another study also made use of these data, one on T cells in Graves' hyperthyroidism and ophthalmopathy.

The material sequenced was peripheral blood mononuclear cells (PBMCs), taken at new diagnosis, from a patient treated with antithyroid drugs. This sequence originates from a woman in her 30s with Graves disease. The chain couples TRBV6-1 to TRBJ1-5; 8 nucleotides line up with TRBD1. The CDR3 region is CASSEGDRGHQPQHF. In DNA, the CDR3 is TGTGCCAGCAGTGAAGGCGACAGGGGCCATCAGCCCCAGCATTTT.